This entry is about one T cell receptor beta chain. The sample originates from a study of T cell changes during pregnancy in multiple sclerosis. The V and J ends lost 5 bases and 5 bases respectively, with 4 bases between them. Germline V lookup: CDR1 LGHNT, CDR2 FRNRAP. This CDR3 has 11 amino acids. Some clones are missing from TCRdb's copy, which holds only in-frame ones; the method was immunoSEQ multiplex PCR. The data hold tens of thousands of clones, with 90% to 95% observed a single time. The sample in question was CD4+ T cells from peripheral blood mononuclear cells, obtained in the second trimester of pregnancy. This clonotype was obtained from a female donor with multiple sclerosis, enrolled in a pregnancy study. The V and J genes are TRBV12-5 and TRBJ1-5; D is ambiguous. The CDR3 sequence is CASGPYQPQHF. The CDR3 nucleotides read TGTGCTAGTGGTCCGTATCAGCCCCAGCATTTT.